This T cell receptor (beta chain) originates from a study of T cells in Graves' hyperthyroidism and ophthalmopathy. General observations from the study: Peripheral blood also featured most of the thyroid clonotypes expanded above 0.001.

Points on this clonotype: Antigen: not known.

The V gene lost 2 bases and the J gene lost 1 base, with 9 bases spanning the gap. The CDR3 runs to 15 residues. Per the germline V gene, CDR1 is SGHNT and CDR2 is YYREEE (reference sequence). RNA transcripts gave rise to amplified TCR beta CDR3 regions. A set of HTBI primers served as the primers for a first-round RT-PCR of the TCR CDR3. TCRdb redid the calling of the multiplex PCR reads with MiXCR, one entry per CDR3 protein. The sample has hundreds of thousands of distinct CDR3 sequences, about 15% seen once; the top ten hold approximately 60%. The study based diagnoses on clinical symptoms, serum thyroxine and TRAb, thyroid ultrasound and orbital computed tomography.

Input material: blood. This receptor was taken from an older woman with Graves' ophthalmopathy. The genes are TRBV5-4 and TRBJ2-2; D gene uncertain. CDR3 residues: CASSLKSVNTGELFF. CDR3 sequence (DNA): TGTGCCAGCAGCTTAAAGTCGGTGAACACCGGGGAGCTGTTTTTT.